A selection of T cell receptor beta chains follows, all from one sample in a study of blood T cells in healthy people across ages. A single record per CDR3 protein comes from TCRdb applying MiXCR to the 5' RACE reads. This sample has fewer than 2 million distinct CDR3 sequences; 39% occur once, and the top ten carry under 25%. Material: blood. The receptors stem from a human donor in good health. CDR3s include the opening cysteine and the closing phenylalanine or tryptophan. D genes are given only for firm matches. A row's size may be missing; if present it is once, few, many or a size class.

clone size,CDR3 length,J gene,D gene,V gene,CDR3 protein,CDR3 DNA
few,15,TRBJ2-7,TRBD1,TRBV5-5,CASTWVGTGSYEQYF,TGTGCCAGCACCTGGGTCGGGACAGGGTCCTACGAGCAGTACTTC
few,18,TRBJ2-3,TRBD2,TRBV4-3,CASSPELLAGASTDTQYF,TGCGCCAGCAGCCCGGAACTCCTAGCGGGGGCTAGCACAGATACGCAGTATTTT
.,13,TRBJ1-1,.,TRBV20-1,CSASGGHVTEAFF,TGCAGTGCTAGCGGGGGGCATGTCACTGAAGCTTTCTTT
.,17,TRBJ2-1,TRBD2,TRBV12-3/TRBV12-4,CASSFIAGAFINNEQFF,TGTGCCAGCAGTTTTATAGCGGGGGCCTTTATTAACAATGAGCAGTTCTTC
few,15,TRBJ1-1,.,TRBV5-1,CASSLVGGENTEAFF,TGCGCCAGCAGCTTGGTTGGCGGAGAAAACACTGAAGCTTTCTTT
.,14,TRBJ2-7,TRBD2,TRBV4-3,CASSHSGEGYEQYF,TGCGCCAGCAGCCACTCCGGGGAGGGGTACGAGCAGTACTTC
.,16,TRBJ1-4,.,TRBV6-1,CASSVSGGMGIEKLFF,TGTGCCAGCAGTGTGTCGGGGGGCATGGGGATTGAAAAACTGTTTTTT
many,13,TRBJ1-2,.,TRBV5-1,CASSLARGDGYTF,TGCGCCAGCAGCTTGGCTAGGGGAGATGGCTACACCTTC
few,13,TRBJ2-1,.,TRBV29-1,CSVGKGAYNEQFF,TGCAGCGTTGGGAAAGGGGCGTACAATGAGCAGTTCTTC
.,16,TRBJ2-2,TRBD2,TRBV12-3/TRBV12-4,CASSYRLATNTGELFF,TGTGCCAGCAGCTACCGACTAGCGACGAACACCGGGGAGCTGTTTTTT
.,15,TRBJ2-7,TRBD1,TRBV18,CASSPSDGTGGEQYF,TGTGCCAGCTCACCGTCCGATGGGACAGGGGGCGAGCAGTACTTC
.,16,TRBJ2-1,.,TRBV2,CASSEEGGKSYNEQFF,TGTGCCAGCAGTGAAGAGGGAGGAAAGTCCTACAATGAGCAGTTCTTC
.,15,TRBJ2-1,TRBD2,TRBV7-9,CASTYFSGGADEQFF,TGTGCCAGCACCTACTTTAGCGGGGGGGCCGATGAGCAGTTCTTC
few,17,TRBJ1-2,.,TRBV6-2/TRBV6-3,CASSISRGARQNYGYTF,TGTGCCAGCAGTATCTCGAGGGGCGCGAGGCAAAACTATGGCTACACCTTC
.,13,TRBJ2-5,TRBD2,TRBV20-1,CSARGLAVETQYF,TGCAGTGCTAGAGGACTAGCAGTGGAGACCCAGTACTTC
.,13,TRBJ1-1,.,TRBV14,CASSQVTHTEAFF,TGTGCCAGCAGCCAAGTTACGCACACTGAAGCTTTCTTT
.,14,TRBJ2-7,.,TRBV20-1,CSARDFAGRDEHYF,TGCAGTGCTAGAGATTTTGCGGGACGGGACGAGCACTACTTC
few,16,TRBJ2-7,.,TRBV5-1,CASSYDSSLTSYEQYF,TGCGCCAGCAGTTATGACAGCTCTCTGACCTCCTACGAGCAGTACTTC
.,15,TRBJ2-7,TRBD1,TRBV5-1,CASSPEQGAAYEQYF,TGCGCCAGCAGTCCAGAACAGGGGGCGGCCTACGAGCAGTACTTC
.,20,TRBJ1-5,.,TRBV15,CATSRDTAYLEGGYNQPQHF,TGTGCCACCAGCAGAGATACCGCCTACCTCGAGGGGGGGTATAATCAGCCCCAGCATTTT
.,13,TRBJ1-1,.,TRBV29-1,CSVIGRVNTEAFF,TGCAGCGTTATCGGCAGAGTGAACACTGAAGCTTTCTTT
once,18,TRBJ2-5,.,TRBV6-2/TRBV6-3,CASSSHPPMTARKETQYF,TGTGCCAGCAGTTCCCACCCACCTATGACAGCTCGGAAAGAGACCCAGTACTTC
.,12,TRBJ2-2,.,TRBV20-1,CSASLDTGELFF,TGCAGTGCTAGTCTGGACACCGGGGAGCTGTTTTTT
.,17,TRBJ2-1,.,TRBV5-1,CASSLGPPGVGHNEQFF,TGCGCCAGCAGCTTGGGGCCCCCCGGCGTGGGGCACAATGAGCAGTTCTTC
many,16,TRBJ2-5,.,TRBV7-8,CASSFSRLGRRETQYF,TGTGCCAGCAGCTTCTCTCGGCTGGGCCGTCGGGAGACCCAGTACTTC
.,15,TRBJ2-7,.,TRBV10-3,CAISEPGRDQLEQYF,TGTGCCATCAGTGAGCCTGGTAGGGATCAACTCGAGCAGTACTTC
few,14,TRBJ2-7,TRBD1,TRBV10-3,CAITMGQDTYEQYF,TGTGCCATCACCATGGGACAGGACACTTACGAGCAGTACTTC
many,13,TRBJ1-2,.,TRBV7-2,CASSLGRNYGYTF,TGTGCCAGCAGCCTGGGACGGAACTATGGCTACACCTTC
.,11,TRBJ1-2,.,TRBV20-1,CSARGGNGYTF,TGCAGTGCTAGAGGGGGTAATGGCTACACCTTC
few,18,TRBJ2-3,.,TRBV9,CASSVFGTEGGDPDTQYF,TGTGCCAGCAGCGTATTTGGGACCGAAGGGGGTGACCCAGATACGCAGTATTTT
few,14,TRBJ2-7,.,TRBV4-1,CAGSPGQGPYEQYF,TGCGCCGGCAGTCCTGGACAAGGCCCCTACGAGCAGTACTTC
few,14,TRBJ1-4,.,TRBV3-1,CASSQSTFEEKLFF,TGTGCCAGCAGCCAATCCACATTTGAGGAAAAACTGTTTTTT
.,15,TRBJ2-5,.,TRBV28,CTSSLWSAGKETQYF,TGTACCAGCAGTTTATGGTCGGCAGGGAAAGAGACCCAGTACTTC
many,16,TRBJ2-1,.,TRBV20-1,CSARDLGQGEVNEQFF,TGCAGTGCTAGAGATCTCGGGCAGGGTGAGGTCAATGAGCAGTTCTTC
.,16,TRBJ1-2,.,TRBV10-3,CAISGQSRRFNYGYTF,TGTGCCATCAGTGGCCAGAGTAGGAGGTTTAACTATGGCTACACCTTC
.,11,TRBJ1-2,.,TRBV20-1,CSAQTAYGYTF,TGCAGTGCTCAGACAGCCTATGGCTACACCTTC
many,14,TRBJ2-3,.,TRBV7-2,CASSLAGGRDTQYF,TGTGCCAGCAGCTTAGCGGGGGGGCGGGATACGCAGTATTTT
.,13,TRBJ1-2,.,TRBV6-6,CASSSTEIDGYTF,TGTGCCAGCAGCAGTACCGAAATAGATGGCTACACCTTC
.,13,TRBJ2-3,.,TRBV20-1,CSATKSGPDTQYF,TGCAGTGCTACCAAATCGGGGCCAGATACGCAGTATTTT
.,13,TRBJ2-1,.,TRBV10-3,CAPRTAARDEQFF,TGTGCCCCAAGGACAGCGGCCCGTGATGAGCAGTTCTTC
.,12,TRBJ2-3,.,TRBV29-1,CSVSSGVDTQYF,TGCAGCGTTTCCTCCGGGGTGGATACGCAGTATTTT
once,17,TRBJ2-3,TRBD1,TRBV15,CATSRSSGTGFTDTQYF,TGTGCCACCAGCAGATCCTCCGGGACAGGGTTCACAGATACGCAGTATTTT
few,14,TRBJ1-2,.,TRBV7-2,CASSDISGRNGYTF,TGTGCCAGCAGCGACATCTCGGGAAGGAATGGCTACACCTTC
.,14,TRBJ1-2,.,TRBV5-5,CASSLEGRSYGYTF,TGTGCCAGCAGCTTGGAGGGACGGAGCTATGGCTACACCTTC
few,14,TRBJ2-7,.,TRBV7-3,CASSYQPGAYEQYF,TGTGCCAGCAGCTACCAGCCCGGGGCCTACGAGCAGTACTTC
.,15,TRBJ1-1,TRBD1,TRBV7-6,CASSYGQGWNTEAFF,TGTGCCAGCAGCTACGGACAGGGTTGGAACACTGAAGCTTTCTTT
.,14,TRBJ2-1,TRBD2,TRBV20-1,CSAPSGADYNEQFF,TGCAGTGCTCCTAGCGGGGCCGACTACAATGAGCAGTTCTTC